Presented here are 2 T cell receptor beta chains from one specimen sequenced in a study of CD8 T cells in ankylosing spondylitis. Study-level results: A TCR beta motif made of about eight highly homologous variants seemed typical of ankylosing spondylitis blood.

These TCRs' antigens remain unknown. TCRdb itself ran the 5' RACE reads through MiXCR, one entry per CDR3 protein. The table records fewer than 750,000 distinct CDR3 sequences, under 20% of them present only once. Source material: blood, either unsorted or a sorted T cell fraction (not recorded which). Receptors were obtained from a male donor with ankylosing spondylitis.

The rearrangement joins TRBV5-1 to TRBJ2-1, with 9 bases that match TRBD1. The CDR3 is 14 residues long. J lost 6 bases, V lost 4 bases, and 5 bases had no gene match. The germline V gene has CDR1 SGHRS and CDR2 YFSETQ. CDR3 in DNA: TGCGCCAGCAGCCCTGGGACAGGGCGCAATGAGCAGTTCTTC. It is translated as CASSPGTGRNEQFF.

The chain combines TRBV7-9 with TRBJ1-1, with a weak D call TRBD1 (6 bases). CDR3 length: 11 residues. Trimming removed 3 bases from V and 11 bases from J, with 10 bases in between. Germline V CDR1 and CDR2: SEHNR, FQNEAQ (reference sequence). The CDR3 nucleotides are TGTGCCAGCAGCTTGCAGGGGCAGGCTTTCTTT. This translates into CASSLQGQAFF.